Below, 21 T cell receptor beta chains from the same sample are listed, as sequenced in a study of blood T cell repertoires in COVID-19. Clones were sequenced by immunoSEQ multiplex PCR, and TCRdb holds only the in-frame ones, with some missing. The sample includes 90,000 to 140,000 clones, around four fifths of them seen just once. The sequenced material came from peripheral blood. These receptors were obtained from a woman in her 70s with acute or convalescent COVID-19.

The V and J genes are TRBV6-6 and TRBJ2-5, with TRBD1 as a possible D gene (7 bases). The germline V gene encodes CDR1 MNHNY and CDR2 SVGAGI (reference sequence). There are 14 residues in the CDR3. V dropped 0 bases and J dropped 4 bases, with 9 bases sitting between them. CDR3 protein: CASSYSQGGETQYF. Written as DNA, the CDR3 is TGTGCCAGCAGTTACTCGCAGGGGGGAGAGACCCAGTACTTC.

CDR3 region: CASADTPNYGYTF. The CDR3 region has the DNA TGTGCCAGCGCCGACACTCCTAACTATGGCTACACCTTC. The chain couples TRBV5-6 to TRBJ1-2, with D uncertain. Trimming took 7 bases from V and 0 from J, leaving 10 bases between them. Germline V lookup: CDR1 SGHDT, CDR2 YYEEEE. The CDR3 runs 13 residues.

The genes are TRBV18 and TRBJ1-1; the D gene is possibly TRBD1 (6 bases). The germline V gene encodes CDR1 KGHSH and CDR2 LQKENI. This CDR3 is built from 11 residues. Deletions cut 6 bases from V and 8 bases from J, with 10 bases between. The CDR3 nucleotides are TGTGCCAGCTCTAACCAGGGGGAAGCTTTCTTT. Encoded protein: CASSNQGEAFF.

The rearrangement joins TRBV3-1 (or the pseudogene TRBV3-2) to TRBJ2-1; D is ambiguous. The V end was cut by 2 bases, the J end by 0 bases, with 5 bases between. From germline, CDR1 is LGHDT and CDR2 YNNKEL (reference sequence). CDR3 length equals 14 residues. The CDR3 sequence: CASSQRSSYNEQFF. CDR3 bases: TGTGCCAGCAGCCAACGTAGCTCCTACAATGAGCAGTTCTTC.

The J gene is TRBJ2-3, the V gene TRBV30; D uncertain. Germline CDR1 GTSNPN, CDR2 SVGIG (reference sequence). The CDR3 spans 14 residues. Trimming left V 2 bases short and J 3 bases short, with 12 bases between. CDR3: CAWSSSSLTDTQYF. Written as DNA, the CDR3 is TGTGCCTGGAGTTCCAGCTCACTAACAGATACGCAGTATTTT.

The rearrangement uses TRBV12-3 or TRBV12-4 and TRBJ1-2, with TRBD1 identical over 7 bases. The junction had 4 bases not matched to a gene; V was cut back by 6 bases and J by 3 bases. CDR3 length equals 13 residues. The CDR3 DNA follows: TGTGCCAGCAGGCCCACAGGGGACTATGGCTACACCTTC. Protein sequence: CASRPTGDYGYTF.

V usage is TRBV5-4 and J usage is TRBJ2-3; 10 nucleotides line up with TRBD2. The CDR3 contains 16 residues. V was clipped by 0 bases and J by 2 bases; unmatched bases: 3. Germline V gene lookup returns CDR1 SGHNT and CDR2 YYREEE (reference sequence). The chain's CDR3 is CASSLGGTSATDTQYF. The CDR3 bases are TGTGCCAGCAGCTTGGGTGGGACTAGCGCCACAGATACGCAGTATTTT.

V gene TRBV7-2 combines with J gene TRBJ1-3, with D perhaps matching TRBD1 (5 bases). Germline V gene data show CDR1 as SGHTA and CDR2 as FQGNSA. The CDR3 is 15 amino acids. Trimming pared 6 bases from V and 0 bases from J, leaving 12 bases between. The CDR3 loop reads CASSLSDSSGNTIYF. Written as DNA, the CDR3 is TGTGCCAGCAGTTTATCCGACAGCTCTGGAAACACCATATATTTT.

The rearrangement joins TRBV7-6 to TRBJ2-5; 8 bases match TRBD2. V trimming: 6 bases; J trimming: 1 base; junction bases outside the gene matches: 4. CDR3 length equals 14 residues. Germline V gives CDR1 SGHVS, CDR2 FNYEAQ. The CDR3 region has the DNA TGTGCCAGCAGGCCTACTAGCGGCCAAGAGACCCAGTACTTC. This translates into CASRPTSGQETQYF.

The CDR3 sequence is CASSKSGTGLNTGELFF. The CDR3 DNA follows: TGTGCCAGTAGCAAATCCGGGACAGGGCTGAACACCGGGGAGCTGTTTTTT. The genes are TRBV19 and TRBJ2-2; 9 bases line up with TRBD1. The CDR3 loop spans 17 amino acids. From germline, CDR1 is LNHDA and CDR2 SQIVND (reference sequence). Trimming at V came to 6 bases and at J to 1 base, leaving 9 bases not matched to a gene.

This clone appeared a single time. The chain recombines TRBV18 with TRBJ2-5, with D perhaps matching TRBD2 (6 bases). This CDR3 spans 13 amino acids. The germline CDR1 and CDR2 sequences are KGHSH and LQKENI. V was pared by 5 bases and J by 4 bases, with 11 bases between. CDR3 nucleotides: TGTGCCAGCTCATCCCGGGGAGGAGAGACCCAGTACTTC. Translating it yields CASSSRGGETQYF.

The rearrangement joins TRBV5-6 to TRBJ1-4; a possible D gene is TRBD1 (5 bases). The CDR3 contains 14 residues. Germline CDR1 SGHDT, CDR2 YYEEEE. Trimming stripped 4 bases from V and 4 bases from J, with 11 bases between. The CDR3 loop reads CASSLQEYNEKLFF. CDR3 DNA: TGTGCCAGCAGCCTACAGGAGTATAATGAAAAACTGTTTTTT.

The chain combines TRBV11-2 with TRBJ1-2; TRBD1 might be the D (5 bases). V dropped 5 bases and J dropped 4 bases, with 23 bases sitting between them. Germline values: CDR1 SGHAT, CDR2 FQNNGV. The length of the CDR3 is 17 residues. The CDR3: CASSLGMGRGTVYGYTF. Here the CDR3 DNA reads TGTGCCAGCAGCCTAGGCATGGGGAGGGGTACTGTCTATGGCTACACCTTC.

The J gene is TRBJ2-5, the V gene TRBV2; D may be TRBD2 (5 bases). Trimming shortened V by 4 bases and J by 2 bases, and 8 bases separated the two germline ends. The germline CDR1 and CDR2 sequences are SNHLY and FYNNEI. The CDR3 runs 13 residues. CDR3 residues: CASSASRQETQYF. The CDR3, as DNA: TGTGCCAGCAGTGCTAGCAGGCAAGAGACCCAGTACTTC.

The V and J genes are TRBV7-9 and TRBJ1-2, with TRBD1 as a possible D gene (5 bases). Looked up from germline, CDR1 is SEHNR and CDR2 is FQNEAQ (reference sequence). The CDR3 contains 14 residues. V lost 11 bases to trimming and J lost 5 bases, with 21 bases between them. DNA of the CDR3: TGTGCCGTTACTTCCGGCGACAGCAGTTATGGCTACACCTTC. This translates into CAVTSGDSSYGYTF.

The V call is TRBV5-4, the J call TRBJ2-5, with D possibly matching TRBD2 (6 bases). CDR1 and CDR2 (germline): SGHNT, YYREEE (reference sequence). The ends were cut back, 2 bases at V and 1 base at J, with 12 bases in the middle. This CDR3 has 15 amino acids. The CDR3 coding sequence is TGTGCCAGCAGCTTCCGTGGTAGCGGCCAAGAGACCCAGTACTTC. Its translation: CASSFRGSGQETQYF. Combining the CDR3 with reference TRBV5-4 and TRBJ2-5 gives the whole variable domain ETGVTQSPTHLIKTRGQQVTLRCSSQSGHNTVSWYQQALGQGPQFIFQYYREEENGRGNFPPRFSGLQFPNYSSELNVNALELDDSALYLCASSFRGSGQETQYFGPGTRLLVL.

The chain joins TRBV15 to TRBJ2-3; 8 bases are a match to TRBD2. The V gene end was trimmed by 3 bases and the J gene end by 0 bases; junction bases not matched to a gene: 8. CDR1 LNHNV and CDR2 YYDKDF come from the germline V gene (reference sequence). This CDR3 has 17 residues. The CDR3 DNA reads TGTGCCACCAGCAGGGGGGGAGCGGGGGTGAGCACAGATACGCAGTATTTT. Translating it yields CATSRGGAGVSTDTQYF.

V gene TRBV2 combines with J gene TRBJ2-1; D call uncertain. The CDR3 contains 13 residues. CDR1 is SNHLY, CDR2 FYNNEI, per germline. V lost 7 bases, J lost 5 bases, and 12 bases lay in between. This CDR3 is CASISSQNNEQFF. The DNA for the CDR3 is TGTGCCAGCATAAGTAGCCAAAACAATGAGCAGTTCTTC.

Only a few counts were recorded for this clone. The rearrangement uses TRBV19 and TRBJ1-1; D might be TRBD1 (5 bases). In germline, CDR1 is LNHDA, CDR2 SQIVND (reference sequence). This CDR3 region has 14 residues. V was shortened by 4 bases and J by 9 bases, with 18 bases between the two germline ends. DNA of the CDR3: TGTGCCAGTAGTACAATGGGGCAGGGTGCACAAGCTTTCTTT. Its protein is CASSTMGQGAQAFF.

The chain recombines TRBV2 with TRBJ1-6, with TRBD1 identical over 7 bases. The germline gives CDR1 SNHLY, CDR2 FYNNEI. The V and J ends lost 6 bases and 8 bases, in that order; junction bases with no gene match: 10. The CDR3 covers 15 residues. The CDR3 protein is CASSAPRDSYSPLHF. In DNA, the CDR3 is TGTGCCAGCAGCGCTCCTCGGGACAGCTATTCACCCCTCCACTTT. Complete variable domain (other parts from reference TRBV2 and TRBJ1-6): EPEVTQTPSHQVTQMGQEVILRCVPISNHLYFYWYRQILGQKVEFLVSFYNNEISEKSEIFDDQFSVERPDGSNFTLKIRSTKLEDSAMYFCASSAPRDSYSPLHFGNGTRLTVT.

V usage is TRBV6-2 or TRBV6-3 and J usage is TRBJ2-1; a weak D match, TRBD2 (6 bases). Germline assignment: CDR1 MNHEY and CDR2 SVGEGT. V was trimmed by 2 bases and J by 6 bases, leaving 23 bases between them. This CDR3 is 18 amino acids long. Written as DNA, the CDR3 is TGTGCCAGCAGTTACGCGGGGTACGGCAAGTCGAGGGGCAATGAGCAGTTCTTC. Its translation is CASSYAGYGKSRGNEQFF.